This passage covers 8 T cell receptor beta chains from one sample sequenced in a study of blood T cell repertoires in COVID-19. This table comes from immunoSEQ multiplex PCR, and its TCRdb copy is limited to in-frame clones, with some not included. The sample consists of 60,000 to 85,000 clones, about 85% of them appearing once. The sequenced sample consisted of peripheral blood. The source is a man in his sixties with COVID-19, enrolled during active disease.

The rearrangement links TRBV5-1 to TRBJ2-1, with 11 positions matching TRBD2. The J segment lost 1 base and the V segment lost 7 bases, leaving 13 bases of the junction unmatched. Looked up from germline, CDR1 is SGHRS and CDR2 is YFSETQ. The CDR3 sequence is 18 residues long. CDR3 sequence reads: CASRGPGTSGQSYNEQFF. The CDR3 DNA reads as TGCGCCAGCCGCGGCCCCGGGACTAGCGGTCAGTCCTACAATGAGCAGTTCTTC.

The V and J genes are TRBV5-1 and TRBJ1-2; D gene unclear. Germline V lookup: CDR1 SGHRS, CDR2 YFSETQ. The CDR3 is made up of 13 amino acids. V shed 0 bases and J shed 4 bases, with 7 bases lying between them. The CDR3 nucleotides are TGCGCCAGCAGCTTGGAAGTGGCCTATGGCTACACCTTC. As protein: CASSLEVAYGYTF.

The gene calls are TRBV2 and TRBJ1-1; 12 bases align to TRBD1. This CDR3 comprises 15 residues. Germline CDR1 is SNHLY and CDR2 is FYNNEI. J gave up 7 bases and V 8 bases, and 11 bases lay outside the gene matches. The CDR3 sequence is CASGFTGQGASEAFF. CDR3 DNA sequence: TGTGCCAGCGGGTTTACGGGACAGGGGGCGAGTGAAGCTTTCTTT. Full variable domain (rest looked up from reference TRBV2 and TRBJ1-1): EPEVTQTPSHQVTQMGQEVILRCVPISNHLYFYWYRQILGQKVEFLVSFYNNEISEKSEIFDDQFSVERPDGSNFTLKIRSTKLEDSAMYFCASGFTGQGASEAFFGQGTRLTVV.

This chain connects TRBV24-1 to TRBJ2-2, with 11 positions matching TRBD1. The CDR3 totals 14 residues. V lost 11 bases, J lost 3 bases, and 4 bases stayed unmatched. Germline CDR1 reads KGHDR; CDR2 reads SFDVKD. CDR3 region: CAIRGQGDTGELFF. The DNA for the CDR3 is TGTGCCATCAGGGGACAGGGGGACACCGGGGAGCTGTTTTTT.

CDR3 protein: CATGQDLEQFF. The CDR3 nucleotides read TGTGCCACCGGACAGGACCTCGAGCAGTTCTTC. The gene calls are TRBV24-1 and TRBJ2-1, with 7 nucleotides matching TRBD1. The V gene end was trimmed by 9 bases and the J gene end by 10 bases; junction bases not matched to a gene: 5. The CDR3 spans 11 residues. CDR1 is KGHDR, CDR2 SFDVKD, per germline.

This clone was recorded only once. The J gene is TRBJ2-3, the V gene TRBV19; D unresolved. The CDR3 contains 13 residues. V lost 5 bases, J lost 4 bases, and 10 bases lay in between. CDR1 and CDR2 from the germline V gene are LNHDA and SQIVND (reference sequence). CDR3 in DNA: TGTGCCAGTAGTGCGAGGTTCGCAGATACGCAGTATTTT. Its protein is CASSARFADTQYF.

CDR3 DNA: TGTGCCACCGGGGGCTTAGACTATGGCTACACCTTC. Its translation: CATGGLDYGYTF. The chain joins TRBV15 to TRBJ1-2; perhaps TRBD1 as D (6 bases). Germline CDR1 reads LNHNV; CDR2 reads YYDKDF (reference sequence). The CDR3 has 12 amino acids. Trimming took 8 bases from V and 3 from J, leaving 10 bases between them.

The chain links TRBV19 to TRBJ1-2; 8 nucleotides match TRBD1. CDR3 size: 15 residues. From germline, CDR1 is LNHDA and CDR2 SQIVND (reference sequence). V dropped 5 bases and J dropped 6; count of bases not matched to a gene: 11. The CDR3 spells CASSPGQTGVDGYTF. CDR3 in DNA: TGTGCCAGTAGTCCCGGTCAGACAGGGGTGGATGGCTACACCTTC.